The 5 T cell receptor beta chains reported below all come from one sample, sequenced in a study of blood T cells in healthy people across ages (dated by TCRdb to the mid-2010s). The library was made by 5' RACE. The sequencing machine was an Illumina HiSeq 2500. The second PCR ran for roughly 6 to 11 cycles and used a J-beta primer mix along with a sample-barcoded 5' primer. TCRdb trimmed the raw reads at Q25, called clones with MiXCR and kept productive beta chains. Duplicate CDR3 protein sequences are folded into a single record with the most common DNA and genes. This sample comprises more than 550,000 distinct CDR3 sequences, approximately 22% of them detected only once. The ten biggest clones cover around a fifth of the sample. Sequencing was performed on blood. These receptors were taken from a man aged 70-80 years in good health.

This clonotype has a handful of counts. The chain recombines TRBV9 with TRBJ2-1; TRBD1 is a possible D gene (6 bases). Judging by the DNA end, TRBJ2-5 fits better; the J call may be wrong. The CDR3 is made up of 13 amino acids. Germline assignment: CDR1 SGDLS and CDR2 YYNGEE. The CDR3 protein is CASNRVLQETQYF. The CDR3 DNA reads TGTGCCAGCAACAGGGTTCTCCAAGAGACCCAGTACTTC.

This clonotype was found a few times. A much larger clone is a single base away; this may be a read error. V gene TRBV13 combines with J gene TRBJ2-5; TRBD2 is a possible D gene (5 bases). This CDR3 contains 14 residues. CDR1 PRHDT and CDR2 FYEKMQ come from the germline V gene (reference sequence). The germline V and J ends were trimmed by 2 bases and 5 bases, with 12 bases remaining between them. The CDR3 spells CASSLYGVGETQYF. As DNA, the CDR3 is TGTGCCAGCAGCTTATACGGGGTTGGGGAGACCCAGTACTTC.

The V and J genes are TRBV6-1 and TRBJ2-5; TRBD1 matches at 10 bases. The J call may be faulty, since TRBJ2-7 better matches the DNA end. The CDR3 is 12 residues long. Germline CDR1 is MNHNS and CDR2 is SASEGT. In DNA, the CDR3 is TGTGCCAGCGGGACAGGGGACTACGAGCAGTACGTC. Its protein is CASGTGDYEQYV.

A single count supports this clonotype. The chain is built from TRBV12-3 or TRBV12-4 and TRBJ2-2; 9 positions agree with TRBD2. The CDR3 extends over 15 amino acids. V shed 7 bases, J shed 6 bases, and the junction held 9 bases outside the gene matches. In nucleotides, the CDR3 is TGTGCCAGCACTTCTGGACTAGCGTATCCCGGGGAGCTGTTTTTT. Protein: CASTSGLAYPGELFF.

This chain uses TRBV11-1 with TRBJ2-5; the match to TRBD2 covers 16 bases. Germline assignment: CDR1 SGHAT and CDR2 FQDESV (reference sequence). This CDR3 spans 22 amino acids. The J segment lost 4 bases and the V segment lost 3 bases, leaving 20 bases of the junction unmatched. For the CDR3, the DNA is TGTGCCAGCAGCTTCTCAACTCGGATGGGACTAGCGGGAGGGCCGGTCGGAGAGACCCAGTACTTC. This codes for CASSFSTRMGLAGGPVGETQYF. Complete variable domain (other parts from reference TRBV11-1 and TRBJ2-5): EAEVAQSPRYKITEKSQAVAFWCDPISGHATLYWYRQILGQGPELLVQFQDESVVDDSQLPKDRFSAERLKGVDSTLKIQPAELGDSAMYLCASSFSTRMGLAGGPVGETQYFGPGTRLLVL.